Included here is one T cell receptor (beta chain) sequence, with context. TCRdb ran MiXCR on the PCR reads and lists one entry per CDR3 protein. Of approximately 12,000 distinct CDR3 sequences detected, around half appear once; the ten largest clones hold more than 20%. These data originate in a study of tumor-infiltrating lymphocytes in oesophageal squamous cell carcinoma. The germline V gene has CDR1 SGHRS and CDR2 YFSETQ. Trimming stripped 0 bases from V and 6 bases from J, with 9 bases between. CDR3 length equals 14 residues. This sequence joins TRBV5-1 and TRBJ1-4; maybe TRBD1 (6 bases). The sequenced material came from esophageal tumor tissue. The clonotype originates from a male donor with esophageal squamous cell carcinoma. CDR3 in DNA: TGCGCCAGCAGCTTGGACAGGGCGGATGAAAAACTGTTTTTT. This codes for CASSLDRADEKLFF.